This T cell receptor beta chain derives from a study of cytomegalovirus exposure and HLA in healthy donors. Study findings and constraints: Differences between HLA loci emerged in a later analysis of TCR association rates, with DRB1 most and HLA-C fewest. Because they were indistinguishable, some V segments, including TRBV6-2 and TRBV6-3, were excluded. The likely explanation for a cluster of highly shared sequence variants was sequencing artifact. There were some public TCRs occurring in many donors, but most TCR sequences were rare.

Points on this clone: Its target is unknown.

PCR was performed using 60 Vbeta and 13 Jbeta primers. Profiling relied on immunoSEQ multiplex PCR, and the TCRdb table lists in-frame clones only, not all of them. The sample includes about 160,000 clones, just over 75% of them seen just once. This CDR3 is built from 15 residues. With 10 bases clipped from V and 6 bases from J, the junction kept 14 bases outside the gene matches. Germline V gene lookup returns CDR1 KGHSH and CDR2 LQKENI. The clonotype originates from a man aged 35-49 years in good health and CMV-seronegative. The sequenced material came from PBMCs. The J gene is TRBJ1-5, the V gene TRBV18, with 8 bases aligning to TRBD1. The CDR3 loop reads CATTNSQGVAQPQHF. Here the CDR3 DNA reads TGTGCCACGACTAACTCACAGGGGGTGGCTCAGCCCCAGCATTTT.